This T cell receptor (beta chain) was recovered during a study of cytomegalovirus exposure and HLA in healthy donors. Study-wide points: V- and J-gene trimming of TCR beta was linked (in a later analysis) to a missense DCLRE1C variant. Earlier analysis found most TCR beta V segments productive about 90% or about 30% of the time. In a later analysis, CMV-associated beta chains were mostly HLA-associated, it appeared. Later work showed greater clonal expansion in HLA-associated TCR beta chains than in equally common others.

With regard to this clone: As yet, its antigen is unknown.

The PCR made use of 60 Vbeta and 13 Jbeta primers. Produced via immunoSEQ multiplex PCR; TCRdb's table is partial and in-frame only. The sample carries some 120,000 clones, approximately 80% recorded once. J was trimmed by 4 bases and V by 10 bases; bases with no gene match: 3. The CDR3 has 11 residues. Germline CDR1 is LNHDA and CDR2 is SQIVND (reference sequence). The chain employs TRBV19 and TRBJ2-7; TRBD2 matches 8 bases. Specimen: PBMCs. This clonotype was sampled from a man under 40 in good health and CMV-seronegative. CDR3 nucleotide sequence: TGTGCCACCGGGGGGGCTTACGAGCAGTACTTC. Protein sequence: CATGGAYEQYF. Drawing the rest from reference TRBV19 and TRBJ2-7, the complete variable domain is DGGITQSPKYLFRKEGQNVTLSCEQNLNHDAMYWYRQDPGQGLRLIYYSQIVNDFQKGDIAEGYSVSREKKESFPLTVTSAQKNPTAFYLCATGGAYEQYFGPGTRLTVT.